The sequence of this TCR beta chain was determined in a study of cytomegalovirus exposure and HLA in healthy donors. Study results and limitations: A later analysis by the authors found several of the most significant clusters apparently linked to common viral pathogens. Later on, analysis showed that most CMV-associated TCR beta chains appeared to be HLA-restricted. In a later analysis, HLA-associated beta chains showed higher expansion and lower generation probabilities than comparable chains.

Concerning this clone: The antigen remains undetermined.

Primers: 60 Vbeta forward and 13 Jbeta reverse. Only in-frame clones appear in the TCRdb table, and some are missing; sequencing was by immunoSEQ multiplex PCR. Among 120,000 to 150,000 clones listed, around 75% were seen once. V lost 3 bases and J 13 bases, leaving 22 bases between the germline ends. CDR1 and CDR2 from the germline V gene are SGHTA and FQGNSA. This CDR3 region has 15 residues. V is TRBV7-2 and J is TRBJ1-5, with D possibly TRBD1 on 5 matching bases. The material sequenced was PBMCs. The receptor comes from a woman in her twenties or thirties in good health and CMV-seronegative. CDR3 amino acids: CASSFLTDSTPPQHF. For the CDR3, the DNA is TGTGCCAGCAGCTTTCTGACAGACTCGACCCCCCCTCAGCATTTT.